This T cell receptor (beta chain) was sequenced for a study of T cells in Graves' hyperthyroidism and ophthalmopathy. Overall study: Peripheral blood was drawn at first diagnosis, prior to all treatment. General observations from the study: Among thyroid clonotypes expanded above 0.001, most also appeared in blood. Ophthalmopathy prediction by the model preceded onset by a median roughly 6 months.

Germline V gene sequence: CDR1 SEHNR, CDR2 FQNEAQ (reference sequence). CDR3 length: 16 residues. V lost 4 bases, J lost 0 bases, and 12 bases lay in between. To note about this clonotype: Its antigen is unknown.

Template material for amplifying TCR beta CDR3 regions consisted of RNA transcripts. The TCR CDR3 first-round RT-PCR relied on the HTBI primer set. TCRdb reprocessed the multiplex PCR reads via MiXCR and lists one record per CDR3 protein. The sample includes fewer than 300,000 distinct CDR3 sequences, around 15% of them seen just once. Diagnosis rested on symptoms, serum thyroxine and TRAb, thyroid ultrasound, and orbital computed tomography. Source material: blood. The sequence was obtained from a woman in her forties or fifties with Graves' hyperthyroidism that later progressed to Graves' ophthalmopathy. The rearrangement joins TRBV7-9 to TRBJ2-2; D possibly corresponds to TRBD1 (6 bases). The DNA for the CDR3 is TGTGCCAGCAGCTCACGGACAGACGCGAACACCGGGGAGCTGTTTTTT. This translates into CASSSRTDANTGELFF.